This paragraph covers one T cell receptor beta chain sequence. The same CDR3 arises from other DNA sequences in this sample as well. The source of the sample is a study of blood T cell repertoires in COVID-19. V gave up 3 bases and J gave up 2 bases; unmatched junction bases: 1. The germline V gene encodes CDR1 MNHEY and CDR2 SMNVEV (reference sequence). The CDR3 is 14 residues long. Some clones are missing from TCRdb's copy, which holds only in-frame ones; the method was immunoSEQ multiplex PCR. The sample includes around 440,000 clones, approximately 89% of them seen just once. The chain carries TRBV27 and TRBJ2-7, with 10 bases identical to TRBD2. The receptor comes from a woman aged 50 to 60 with COVID-19, enrolled during active disease. The sequenced sample was peripheral blood. The CDR3 loop reads CASSFSGGPYEQYF. CDR3 DNA: TGTGCCAGCAGTTTTAGCGGGGGGCCCTACGAGCAGTACTTC.